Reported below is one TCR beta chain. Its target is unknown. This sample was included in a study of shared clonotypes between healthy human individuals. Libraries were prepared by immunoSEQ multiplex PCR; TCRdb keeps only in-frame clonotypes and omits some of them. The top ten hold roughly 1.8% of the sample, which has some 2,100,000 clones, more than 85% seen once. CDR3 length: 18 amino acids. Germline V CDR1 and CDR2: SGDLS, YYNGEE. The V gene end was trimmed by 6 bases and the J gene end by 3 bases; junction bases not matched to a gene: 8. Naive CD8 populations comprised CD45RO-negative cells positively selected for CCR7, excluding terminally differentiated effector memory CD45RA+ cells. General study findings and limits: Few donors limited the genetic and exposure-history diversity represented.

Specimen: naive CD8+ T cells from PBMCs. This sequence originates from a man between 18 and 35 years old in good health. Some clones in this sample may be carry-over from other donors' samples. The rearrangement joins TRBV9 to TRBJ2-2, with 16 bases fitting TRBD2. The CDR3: CASKPGTSGRGDTGELFF. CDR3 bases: TGTGCCAGCAAGCCCGGGACTAGCGGGAGGGGAGACACCGGGGAGCTGTTTTTT.